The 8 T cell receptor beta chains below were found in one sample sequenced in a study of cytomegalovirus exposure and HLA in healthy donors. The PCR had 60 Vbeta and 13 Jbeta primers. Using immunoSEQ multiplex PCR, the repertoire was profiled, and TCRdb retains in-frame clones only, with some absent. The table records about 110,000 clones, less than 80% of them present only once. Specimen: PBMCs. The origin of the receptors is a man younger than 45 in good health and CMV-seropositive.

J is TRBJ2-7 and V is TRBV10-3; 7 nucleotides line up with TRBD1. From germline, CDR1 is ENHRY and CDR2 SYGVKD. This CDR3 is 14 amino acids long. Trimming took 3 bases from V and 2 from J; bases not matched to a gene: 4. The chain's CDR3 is CAISEGQATYEQYF. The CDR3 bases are TGTGCCATCAGTGAAGGACAGGCCACCTACGAGCAGTACTTC.

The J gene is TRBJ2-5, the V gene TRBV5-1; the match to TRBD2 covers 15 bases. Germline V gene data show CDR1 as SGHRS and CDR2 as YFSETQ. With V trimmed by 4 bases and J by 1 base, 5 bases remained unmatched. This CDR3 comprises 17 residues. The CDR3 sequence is CASSQGLAGGLQETQYF. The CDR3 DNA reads TGCGCCAGCAGCCAGGGACTAGCGGGGGGCCTCCAAGAGACCCAGTACTTC.

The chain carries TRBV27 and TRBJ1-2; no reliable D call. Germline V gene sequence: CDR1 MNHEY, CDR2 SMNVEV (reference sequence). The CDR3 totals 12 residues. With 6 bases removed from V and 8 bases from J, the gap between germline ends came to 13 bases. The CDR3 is CASSPLGGGYTF. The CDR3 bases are TGTGCCAGCAGCCCCCTTGGCGGAGGCTACACCTTC.

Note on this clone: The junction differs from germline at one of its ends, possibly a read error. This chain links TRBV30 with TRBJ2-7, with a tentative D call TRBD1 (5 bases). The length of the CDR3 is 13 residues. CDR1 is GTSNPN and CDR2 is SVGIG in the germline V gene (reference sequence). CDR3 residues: CASGAGLSSEQYF. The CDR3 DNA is TGTGCATCTGGCGCAGGGCTGTCCTCCGAGCAGTACTTC.

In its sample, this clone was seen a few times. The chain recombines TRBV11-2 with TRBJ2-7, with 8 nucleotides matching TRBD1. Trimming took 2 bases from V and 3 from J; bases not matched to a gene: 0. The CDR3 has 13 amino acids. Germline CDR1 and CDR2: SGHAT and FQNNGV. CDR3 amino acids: CASSLTGGYEQYF. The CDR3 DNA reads TGTGCCAGCAGCTTAACAGGGGGCTACGAGCAGTACTTC.

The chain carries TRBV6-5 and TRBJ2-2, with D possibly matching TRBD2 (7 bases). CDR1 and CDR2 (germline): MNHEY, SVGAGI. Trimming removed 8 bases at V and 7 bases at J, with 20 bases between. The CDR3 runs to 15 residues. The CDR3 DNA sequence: TGTGCCAGCCGGGAGATCGGGGGGCAAGGCGGGGAGCTGTTTTTT. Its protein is CASREIGGQGGELFF.

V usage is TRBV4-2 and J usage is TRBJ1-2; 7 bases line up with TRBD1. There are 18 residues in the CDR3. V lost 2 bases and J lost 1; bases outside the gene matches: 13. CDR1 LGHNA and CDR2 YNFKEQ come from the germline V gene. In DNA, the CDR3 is TGTGCCAGCAGCCAAACCCCAACGGCGGGACAGTTTAACTATGGCTACACCTTC. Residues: CASSQTPTAGQFNYGYTF.

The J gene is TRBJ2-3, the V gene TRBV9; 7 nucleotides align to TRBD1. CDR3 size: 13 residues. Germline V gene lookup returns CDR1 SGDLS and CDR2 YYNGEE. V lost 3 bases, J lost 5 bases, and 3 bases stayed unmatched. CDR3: CASSARQGDTQYF. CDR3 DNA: TGTGCCAGCAGCGCACGACAGGGAGATACGCAGTATTTT.